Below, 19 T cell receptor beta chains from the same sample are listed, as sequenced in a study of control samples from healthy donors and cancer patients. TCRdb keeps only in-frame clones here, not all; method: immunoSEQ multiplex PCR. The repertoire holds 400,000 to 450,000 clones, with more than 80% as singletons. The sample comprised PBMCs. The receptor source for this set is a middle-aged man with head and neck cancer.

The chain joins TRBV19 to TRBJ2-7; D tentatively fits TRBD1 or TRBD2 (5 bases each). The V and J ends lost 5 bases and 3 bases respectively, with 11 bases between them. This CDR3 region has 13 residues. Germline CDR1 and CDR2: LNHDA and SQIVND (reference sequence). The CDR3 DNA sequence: TGTGCCAGTAGTGCCCGAGGGGACTACGAGCAGTACTTC. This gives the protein CASSARGDYEQYF.

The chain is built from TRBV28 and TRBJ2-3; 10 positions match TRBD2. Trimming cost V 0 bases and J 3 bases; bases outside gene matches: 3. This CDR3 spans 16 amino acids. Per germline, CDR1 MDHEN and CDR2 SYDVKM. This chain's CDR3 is CASSLWASGSTDTQYF. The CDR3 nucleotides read TGTGCCAGCAGTTTATGGGCTAGCGGGAGTACAGATACGCAGTATTTT.

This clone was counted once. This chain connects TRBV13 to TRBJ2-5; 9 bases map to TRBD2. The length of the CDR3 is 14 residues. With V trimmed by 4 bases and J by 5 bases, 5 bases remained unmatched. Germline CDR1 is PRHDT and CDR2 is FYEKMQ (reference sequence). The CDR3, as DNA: TGTGCCAGCAGCTCCGGGACTAGCCGCGAGACCCAGTACTTC. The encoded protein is CASSSGTSRETQYF.

As DNA, the CDR3 is TGCGCCAGCAGGTCCGACAGGGGGCCCTACAATGAGCAGTTCTTC. Protein sequence: CASRSDRGPYNEQFF. The chain is built from TRBV10-1 and TRBJ2-1; TRBD1 aligns across 10 bases. J lost 2 bases, V lost 6 bases, and 4 bases had no gene match. The CDR3 length is 15 residues. Germline-derived CDR1 and CDR2 are WNHNN and SYGVQD (reference sequence).

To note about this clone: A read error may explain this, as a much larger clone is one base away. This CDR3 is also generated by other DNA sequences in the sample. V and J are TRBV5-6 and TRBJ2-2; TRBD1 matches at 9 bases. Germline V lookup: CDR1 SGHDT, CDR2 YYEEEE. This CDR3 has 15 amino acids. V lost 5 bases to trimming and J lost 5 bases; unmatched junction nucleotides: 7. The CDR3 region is CASSIRDRETGELFF. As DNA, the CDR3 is TGTGCCAGCAGTATACGGGACAGGGAGACCGGGGAGCTGTTTTTT.

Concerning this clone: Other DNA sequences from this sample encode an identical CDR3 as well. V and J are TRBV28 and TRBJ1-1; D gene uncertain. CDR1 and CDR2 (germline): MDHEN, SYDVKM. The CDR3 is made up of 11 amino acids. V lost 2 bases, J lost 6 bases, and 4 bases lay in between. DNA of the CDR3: TGTGCCAGCAGTTTAGGCTCTGAAGCTTTCTTT. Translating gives CASSLGSEAFF.

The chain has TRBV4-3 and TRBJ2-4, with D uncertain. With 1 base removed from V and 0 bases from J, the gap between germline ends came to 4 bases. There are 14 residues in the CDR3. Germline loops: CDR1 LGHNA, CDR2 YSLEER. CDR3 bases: TGCGCCAGCAGCCAAGGTCTAGCCAAAAACATTCAGTACTTC. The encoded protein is CASSQGLAKNIQYF.

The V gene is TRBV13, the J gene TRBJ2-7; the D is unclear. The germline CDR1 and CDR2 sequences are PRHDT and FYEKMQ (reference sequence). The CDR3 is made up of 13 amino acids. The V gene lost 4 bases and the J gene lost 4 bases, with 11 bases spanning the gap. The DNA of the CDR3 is TGTGCCAGCAGCTCCACCCCTCCTTACGAGCAGTACTTC. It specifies CASSSTPPYEQYF.

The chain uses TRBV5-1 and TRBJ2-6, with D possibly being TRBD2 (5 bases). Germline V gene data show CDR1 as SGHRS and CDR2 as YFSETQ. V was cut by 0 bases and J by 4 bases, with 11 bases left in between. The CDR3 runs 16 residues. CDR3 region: CASSLGTRAGANVLTF. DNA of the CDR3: TGCGCCAGCAGCTTGGGGACGAGGGCAGGGGCCAACGTCCTGACTTTC.

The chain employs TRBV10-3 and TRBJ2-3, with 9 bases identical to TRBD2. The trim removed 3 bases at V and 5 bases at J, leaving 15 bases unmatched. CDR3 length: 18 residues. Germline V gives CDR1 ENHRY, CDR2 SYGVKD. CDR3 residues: CAISDPGGLAGLVDTQYF. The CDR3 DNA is TGTGCCATCAGTGACCCAGGTGGGCTAGCGGGATTGGTAGATACGCAGTATTTT.

The CDR3 loop is CASSSRRDSSEQYF. DNA for the CDR3: TGTGCCAGCAGCTCCCGGCGGGACAGTAGCGAGCAGTACTTC. The chain couples TRBV5-8 to TRBJ2-7; perhaps TRBD1 as D (7 bases). Germline CDR1 is SGHTS and CDR2 is YDEGEE. V lost 3 bases to trimming and J lost 6 bases, with 16 bases between them. There are 14 residues in the CDR3.

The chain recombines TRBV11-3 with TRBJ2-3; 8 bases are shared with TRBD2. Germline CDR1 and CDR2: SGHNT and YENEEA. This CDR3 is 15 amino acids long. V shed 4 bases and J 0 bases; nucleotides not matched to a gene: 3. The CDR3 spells CASSSGGVSTDTQYF. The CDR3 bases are TGTGCCAGCAGCTCCGGGGGGGTCAGCACAGATACGCAGTATTTT.

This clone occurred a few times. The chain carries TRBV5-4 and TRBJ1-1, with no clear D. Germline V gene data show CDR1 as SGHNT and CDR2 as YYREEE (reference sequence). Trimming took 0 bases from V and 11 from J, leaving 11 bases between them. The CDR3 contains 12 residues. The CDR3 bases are TGTGCCAGCAGCTTGGGTGGTTTGCAGGCTTTCTTT. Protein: CASSLGGLQAFF.

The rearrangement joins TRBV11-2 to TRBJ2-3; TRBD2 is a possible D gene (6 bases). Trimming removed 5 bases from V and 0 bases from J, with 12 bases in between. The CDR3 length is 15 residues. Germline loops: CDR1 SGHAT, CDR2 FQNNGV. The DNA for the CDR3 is TGTGCCAGCAGCCGGTGGCGGGGAAGCACAGATACGCAGTATTTT. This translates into CASSRWRGSTDTQYF.

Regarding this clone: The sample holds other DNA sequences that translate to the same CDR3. CDR3 nucleotides: TGTGCCAGCAGATCAACAGGGGGGGGGCAGCCCCAGCATTTT. Encoded protein: CASRSTGGGQPQHF. V is TRBV28 and J is TRBJ1-5; 8 bases map to TRBD1. Germline assignment: CDR1 MDHEN and CDR2 SYDVKM. The CDR3 consists of 14 residues. V shed 6 bases, J shed 7 bases, and the junction held 8 bases outside the gene matches.

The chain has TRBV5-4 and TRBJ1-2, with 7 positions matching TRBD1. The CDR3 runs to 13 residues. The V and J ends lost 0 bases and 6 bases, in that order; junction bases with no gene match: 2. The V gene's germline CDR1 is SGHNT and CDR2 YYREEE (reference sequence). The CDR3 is CASSLGQGDGYTF. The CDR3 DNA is TGTGCCAGCAGCTTGGGACAGGGCGATGGCTACACCTTC.

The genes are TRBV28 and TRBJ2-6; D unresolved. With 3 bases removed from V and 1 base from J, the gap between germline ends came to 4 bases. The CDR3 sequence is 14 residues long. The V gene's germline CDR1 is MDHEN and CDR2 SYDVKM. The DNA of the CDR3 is TGTGCCAGCAGTTTGCCTTCTGGGGCCAACGTCCTGACTTTC. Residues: CASSLPSGANVLTF.

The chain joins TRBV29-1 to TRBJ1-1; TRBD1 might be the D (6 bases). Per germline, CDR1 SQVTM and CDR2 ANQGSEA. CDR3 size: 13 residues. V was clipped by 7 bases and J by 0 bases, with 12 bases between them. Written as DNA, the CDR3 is TGCAGCGCTTCGGGACAAATGAACACTGAAGCTTTCTTT. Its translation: CSASGQMNTEAFF.

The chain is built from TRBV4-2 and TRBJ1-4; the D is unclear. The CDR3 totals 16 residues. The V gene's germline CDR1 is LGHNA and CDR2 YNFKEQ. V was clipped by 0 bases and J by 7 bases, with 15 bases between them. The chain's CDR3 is CASSQDVWAAGEKLFF. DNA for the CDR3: TGTGCCAGCAGCCAAGATGTTTGGGCGGCGGGTGAAAAACTGTTTTTT.